Sequencing of this T cell receptor (beta chain) was carried out in a study of vaccination and CD4 T cells after COVID-19. The study, taken as a whole, reports: Convalescent patients had a median roughly 86% of post-vaccine SARS-CoV-2-reactive clones that were detected only after vaccination, not before it.

Cultured CD4+ T-cell DNA underwent Oncomine TCR Beta short-read sequencing. Genomic DNA from cultured CD4+ T cells was extracted. From the PCR reads, TCRdb called clonotypes with MiXCR, one entry per CDR3 protein. This table holds some 23,000 distinct CDR3 sequences, roughly 43% found once. CDR3 length: 15 amino acids. CDR1 LNHNV and CDR2 YYDKDF come from the germline V gene (reference sequence). Trimming removed 1 base from V and 4 bases from J, with 13 bases in between. This clonotype has a handful of counts. Its target is not known. Time point reported: late sampling 161 to 241 days after vaccination in a few convalescent patients. Noted treatment: approximately nine-day PBMC culture with coronavirus spike peptide pools or control peptides (ViraFEST assay). It was with roughly 9.6 IU/ml IL-2 and 10 ug/ml peptide pools that approximately 2 million PBMCs per well were cultured. Negative selection recovered the CD4+ T cells once they had spent about eleven days in culture.

The TCR comes from a human donor who had recovered from COVID-19. The source was CD4+ T cells from blood, cultured in vitro, collected about 7 months after SARS-CoV-2 vaccination. This sequence joins TRBV15 and TRBJ2-5, with D perhaps TRBD2 (6 bases). The CDR3 reads CATSRGGGPTETQYF. In nucleotides, the CDR3 is TGTGCCACCAGCAGAGGTGGAGGGCCTACAGAGACCCAGTACTTC.